The 16 T cell receptor beta chains presented below share a single source sample, sequenced in a study of shared clonotypes between healthy human individuals. Here immunoSEQ multiplex PCR was the method, and the copy in TCRdb shows in-frame clones only, minus some. This sample yields about 1 million clones, of which approximately 68% are seen a single time; over 1.3% belongs to the top ten. The sequenced sample was memory CD4+ T cells sorted from blood. Subset described: CD45RA-negative fraction. The receptors come from a young man in good health.

The chain has TRBV11-2 and TRBJ1-6; D is ambiguous. V was trimmed by 2 bases and J by 10 bases, leaving 15 bases between them. This CDR3 contains 15 residues. CDR1 and CDR2 (germline): SGHAT, FQNNGV. CDR3: CASSLLSQSNSPLHF. In DNA, the CDR3 is TGTGCCAGCAGCTTACTATCACAATCGAACTCACCCCTCCACTTT.

This chain connects TRBV5-1 to TRBJ2-6, with D maybe TRBD1 (6 bases). Germline CDR1 and CDR2: SGHRS and YFSETQ. This CDR3 spans 16 amino acids. V was shortened by 3 bases and J by 0 bases, with 10 bases between the two germline ends. For the CDR3, the DNA is TGCGCCAGCAGCTCTACAGGGACCTCTGGGGCCAACGTCCTGACTTTC. Amino acid sequence: CASSSTGTSGANVLTF.

This clone has just one count. The rearrangement links TRBV6-6 to TRBJ2-7, with D hard to call. Per the germline V gene, CDR1 is MNHNY and CDR2 is SVGAGI (reference sequence). The CDR3 sequence is 14 residues long. V shed 4 bases and J shed 4 bases, with 14 bases lying between them. The CDR3 sequence: CASSSQRRYYEQYF. CDR3 nucleotide sequence: TGTGCCAGCAGTTCCCAAAGACGGTATTACGAGCAGTACTTC.

For this clone: In the same sample, other DNA sequences code for this CDR3. In nucleotides, the CDR3 is TGTGCCAGCTCACCACCCGTCACAGATACGCAGTATTTT. This codes for CASSPPVTDTQYF. J is TRBJ2-3 and V is TRBV18; D gene uncertain. The CDR3 is 13 amino acids. Trimming left V 0 bases short and J 2 bases short, with 3 bases between. The germline V gene has CDR1 KGHSH and CDR2 LQKENI.

The V gene is TRBV5-1, the J gene TRBJ2-3, with D perhaps being TRBD1 or TRBD2 (5 bases each). Looked up from germline, CDR1 is SGHRS and CDR2 is YFSETQ. This CDR3 region has 14 residues. Trimming removed 0 bases at V and 6 bases at J, with 11 bases between. Here the CDR3 DNA reads TGCGCCAGCAGCTTGGCGTTAGGGACGGATACGCAGTATTTT. Translating it yields CASSLALGTDTQYF.

The chain uses TRBV2 and TRBJ1-2; D not resolved. V lost 6 bases and J 2 bases, leaving 13 bases between the germline ends. The CDR3 runs to 14 residues. Germline V lookup: CDR1 SNHLY, CDR2 FYNNEI. The CDR3 is CASSGGEGNYGYTF. In nucleotides, the CDR3 is TGTGCCAGCAGCGGCGGGGAGGGAAACTATGGCTACACCTTC.

V and J are TRBV5-8 and TRBJ2-7; TRBD1 agrees at 7 bases. This CDR3 is 16 amino acids long. Trimming took 3 bases from V and 0 from J; bases not matched to a gene: 9. Germline-derived CDR1 and CDR2 are SGHTS and YDEGEE. The CDR3 DNA is TGTGCCAGCAGCTCAATCGCCGGGACAGCCTCCTACGAGCAGTACTTC. Translated, it gives CASSSIAGTASYEQYF.

The genes are TRBV4-1 and TRBJ2-1; 10 nucleotides match TRBD2. From germline, CDR1 is MGHRA and CDR2 YSYEKL. This CDR3 is built from 16 residues. Trimming at V came to 1 base and at J to 9 bases, leaving 9 bases not matched to a gene. The CDR3 sequence: CASSQVRLAGEVEQFF. CDR3 bases: TGCGCCAGCAGCCAAGTAAGGCTAGCGGGAGAAGTTGAGCAGTTCTTC.

V and J are TRBV27 and TRBJ2-5; the D gene is possibly TRBD2 (6 bases). Looked up from germline, CDR1 is MNHEY and CDR2 is SMNVEV (reference sequence). The CDR3 loop spans 14 amino acids. V dropped 0 bases and J dropped 9 bases, with 14 bases sitting between them. In nucleotides, the CDR3 is TGTGCCAGCAGTTTATCAGGCGGGGTCGGGGCCCAGTACTTC. This gives the protein CASSLSGGVGAQYF.

This sequence joins TRBV28 and TRBJ2-3, with 7 bases that match TRBD2. The germline gives CDR1 MDHEN, CDR2 SYDVKM. This CDR3 is 16 amino acids long. Unmatched junction bases numbered 12, after V lost 7 bases and J lost 2 bases. CDR3 region: CASNAGGLTLTDTQYF. The DNA of the CDR3 is TGTGCCAGCAATGCCGGGGGACTAACTCTCACAGATACGCAGTATTTT.

This clone showed up just once. This chain links TRBV11-2 with TRBJ2-3, with 12 positions matching TRBD2. The CDR3 has 18 residues. With V trimmed by 5 bases and J by 0 bases, 9 bases remained unmatched. The germline V gene encodes CDR1 SGHAT and CDR2 FQNNGV. The CDR3 DNA reads TGTGCCAGCAGCCTGAAAGGGACTAGCGGGTCTAGCACAGATACGCAGTATTTT. Its protein product is CASSLKGTSGSSTDTQYF.

Of note for this clone: Within the sample, other DNA sequences also encode this same CDR3. The V and J genes are TRBV7-9 and TRBJ1-4, with D perhaps TRBD1 (6 bases). In germline, CDR1 is SEHNR, CDR2 FQNEAQ (reference sequence). V was trimmed by 5 bases and J by 8 bases, leaving 12 bases between them. The CDR3 consists of 13 residues. CDR3 in amino acids: CASSLNRDEKLFF. Here the CDR3 DNA reads TGTGCCAGCAGCCTTAACAGGGACGAAAAACTGTTTTTT.

The table lists this clone with a few counts. The chain links TRBV2 to TRBJ2-7, with D perhaps assigned TRBD1 or TRBD2 (6 bases each). The CDR3 has 12 amino acids. The V gene's germline CDR1 is SNHLY and CDR2 FYNNEI. The V end lost 7 bases, the J end lost 4 bases, and 11 bases lay between the germline ends. The CDR3 nucleotides are TGTGCCAGCACCGAGGGGGGTTACGAGCAGTACTTC. Its translation is CASTEGGYEQYF. Variable domain in full (rest from reference TRBV2 and TRBJ2-7): EPEVTQTPSHQVTQMGQEVILRCVPISNHLYFYWYRQILGQKVEFLVSFYNNEISEKSEIFDDQFSVERPDGSNFTLKIRSTKLEDSAMYFCASTEGGYEQYFGPGTRLTVT.

V gene TRBV29-1 combines with J gene TRBJ2-5, with D maybe TRBD1 (6 bases). This CDR3 is 14 amino acids long. Germline V lookup: CDR1 SQVTM, CDR2 ANQGSEA. V was clipped by 2 bases and J by 4 bases, with 14 bases between them. The CDR3 loop is CSVEPRGRPETQYF. The CDR3 DNA reads TGCAGCGTTGAACCCAGGGGTCGGCCAGAGACCCAGTACTTC. The entire variable domain, with the rest obtained from reference TRBV29-1 and TRBJ2-5, is as follows: SAVISQKPSRDICQRGTSLTIQCQVDSQVTMMFWYRQQPGQSLTLIATANQGSEATYESGFVIDKFPISRPNLTFSTLTVSNMSPEDSSIYLCSVEPRGRPETQYFGPGTRLLVL.

The chain carries TRBV15 and TRBJ2-7, with 9 bases lining up with TRBD2. Germline V lookup: CDR1 LNHNV, CDR2 YYDKDF (reference sequence). With V trimmed by 5 bases and J by 0 bases, 8 bases remained unmatched. This CDR3 contains 16 residues. CDR3: CATSPRTSATSYEQYF. CDR3 DNA sequence: TGTGCCACCAGCCCGCGGACTAGCGCGACCTCCTACGAGCAGTACTTC.

The rearrangement joins TRBV6-6 to TRBJ2-7, with 7 bases aligning to TRBD1. Germline CDR1 and CDR2: MNHNY and SVGAGI (reference sequence). J lost 1 base, V lost 7 bases, and 7 bases had no gene match. This CDR3 comprises 14 residues. The CDR3 is CASTPTGPSYEQYF. CDR3 nucleotides: TGTGCCAGCACCCCGACAGGGCCATCCTACGAGCAGTACTTC.